The T cell receptor beta chain under discussion was sequenced for a study of identical twins. Study-wide points: Possibly, invariant MAIT and iNKT cells partly confounded zero-insertion analyses.

MiXCR, applied by TCRdb to the 5' RACE reads, yields one record per CDR3 protein. The table lists roughly 630,000 distinct CDR3 sequences, just over 7% of them singletons, with about 1.6% in the top ten. Trimming took 7 bases from V and 7 from J, leaving 14 bases between them. CDR3 length: 13 amino acids. Germline-derived CDR1 and CDR2 are SGHRS and YFSETQ. Of note for this clonotype: What it binds is not known.

The data were also submitted as part of a second study, on yellow fever vaccine responses in identical twins.

Sequencing was done on a sample of PBMCs. This TCR was sampled from a woman aged 18 to 35 in good health. This chain joins TRBV5-1 and TRBJ2-2, with D maybe TRBD1 (6 bases). The CDR3 region is CASAPQGIGELFF. In DNA, the CDR3 is TGCGCCAGCGCCCCCCAGGGGATCGGGGAGCTGTTTTTT.